The 20 T cell receptor beta chains below were found in one sample sequenced in a study of T cell responses to AZD1222 COVID-19 vaccine. This table comes from immunoSEQ multiplex PCR, and its TCRdb copy is limited to in-frame clones, with some not included. The repertoire holds 150,000 to 200,000 clones, 80% to 90% seen once, with less than 3% in the top ten. Sample: peripheral blood, taken on day 0 of MenACWY control vaccination. These receptors were taken from an adult in good health.

The chain couples TRBV7-8 to TRBJ2-7, with TRBD2 matching over 7 bases. This CDR3 spans 15 amino acids. V shed 1 base and J 7 bases; nucleotides not matched to a gene: 10. Germline CDR1 is SGHVS and CDR2 is FQNEAQ. This CDR3 is CASSLGGSITEEQYF. CDR3 DNA: TGTGCCAGCAGCTTAGGCGGGAGTATAACGGAGGAGCAGTACTTC.

This rearrangement joins TRBV6-2 or TRBV6-3 to TRBJ2-7; D may correspond to TRBD1 or TRBD2 (5 bases each). This CDR3 is 16 amino acids long. V shed 0 bases and J shed 5 bases, with 17 bases lying between them. Germline values: CDR1 MNHEY, CDR2 SVGEGT. CDR3: CASSYSRTQGSHEQYF. In DNA, the CDR3 is TGTGCCAGCAGTTACTCGCGGACTCAGGGTTCCCACGAGCAGTACTTC.

The chain has TRBV5-1 and TRBJ2-3; TRBD2 aligns across 12 bases. V lost 4 bases to trimming and J lost 6 bases; unmatched junction nucleotides: 9. Germline V gene sequence: CDR1 SGHRS, CDR2 YFSETQ. The CDR3 covers 16 residues. The CDR3 loop reads CASSVTSGSVGDTQYF. CDR3 nucleotide sequence: TGCGCCAGCAGCGTGACTAGCGGGAGTGTTGGGGATACGCAGTATTTT.

This clone has only one observation. This chain uses TRBV5-6 with TRBJ1-2; D gene uncertain. The V gene lost 0 bases and the J gene lost 4 bases, with 10 bases spanning the gap. The CDR3 is 14 amino acids. CDR1 and CDR2 (germline): SGHDT, YYEEEE. Written as DNA, the CDR3 is TGTGCCAGCAGCTTGGCCTATGGGATCTATGGCTACACCTTC. Translated, it gives CASSLAYGIYGYTF.

The chain has TRBV7-9 and TRBJ1-6, with TRBD1 matching over 7 bases. The CDR3 contains 14 residues. V was clipped by 4 bases and J by 9 bases; unmatched bases: 6. Germline values: CDR1 SEHNR, CDR2 FQNEAQ (reference sequence). CDR3 bases: TGTGCCAGCAGCTATCAAGGGGGCGCTTCACCCCTCCACTTT. Its translation is CASSYQGGASPLHF.

The chain carries TRBV4-2 and TRBJ1-1; the D gene is possibly TRBD1 (6 bases). The germline CDR1 and CDR2 sequences are LGHNA and YNFKEQ. Trimming removed 0 bases from V and 1 base from J, with 12 bases in between. This CDR3 is 16 amino acids long. The CDR3 reads CASSQDWRGANTEAFF. The CDR3 DNA reads as TGTGCCAGCAGCCAAGATTGGCGGGGGGCGAACACTGAAGCTTTCTTT.

This chain joins TRBV30 and TRBJ2-1; D remains unclear. Trimming pared 2 bases from V and 8 bases from J, leaving 7 bases between. The CDR3 has 11 amino acids. Germline values: CDR1 GTSNPN, CDR2 SVGIG (reference sequence). The CDR3 DNA sequence: TGTGCCTGGAGTCCACTGCATGAGCAGTTCTTC. Translating it yields CAWSPLHEQFF.

The chain has TRBV5-1 and TRBJ2-7; the match to TRBD2 covers 14 bases. The germline CDR1 and CDR2 sequences are SGHRS and YFSETQ. The CDR3 runs 18 residues. The V and J ends lost 4 bases and 0 bases, in that order; junction bases with no gene match: 9. The CDR3 loop reads CASSPRGLAGGSSYEQYF. The CDR3 DNA follows: TGCGCCAGCAGCCCACGCGGACTAGCGGGAGGAAGCTCCTACGAGCAGTACTTC.

The chain carries TRBV24-1 and TRBJ2-5; tentatively, D is TRBD2 (7 bases). Trimming stripped 0 bases from V and 0 bases from J, with 25 bases between. The CDR3 runs 21 residues. The germline gives CDR1 KGHDR, CDR2 SFDVKD. CDR3 bases: TGTGCCACCAGTGATTTGGCGGACCGAGGGGGGGGAGACCCGTACCAAGAGACCCAGTACTTC. This gives the protein CATSDLADRGGGDPYQETQYF.

This chain links TRBV12-3 or TRBV12-4 with TRBJ2-3; unclear D gene. This CDR3 spans 11 amino acids. Trimming took 5 bases from V and 6 from J, leaving 6 bases between them. CDR3 loop: CASSPRDTQYF. CDR3 DNA: TGTGCCAGCAGTCCGAGGGATACGCAGTATTTT.

This chain uses TRBV28 with TRBJ1-2, with D uncertain. CDR1 is MDHEN and CDR2 is SYDVKM in the germline V gene. V shed 1 base and J shed 3 bases, with 27 bases lying between them. This CDR3 is built from 20 residues. The CDR3 protein is CASSLSQGGSTVGSYYGYTF. The CDR3 bases are TGTGCCAGCAGTTTATCGCAAGGAGGGAGCACCGTCGGGTCTTACTATGGCTACACCTTC.

A few counts support this clone. The chain is built from TRBV28 and TRBJ1-1; no reliable D call. The germline CDR1 and CDR2 sequences are MDHEN and SYDVKM. With 0 bases removed from V and 1 base from J, the gap between germline ends came to 21 bases. CDR3 length: 19 residues. Written as DNA, the CDR3 is TGTGCCAGCAGTTTATGGACGTTGGACCGTAATTTCAAGAACACTGAAGCTTTCTTT. Amino acid sequence: CASSLWTLDRNFKNTEAFF.

In its sample, this clone was seen a few times. The rearrangement joins TRBV19 to TRBJ1-5, with TRBD1 as a possible D gene (6 bases). V lost 6 bases, J lost 3 bases, and 18 bases lay in between. The CDR3 extends over 16 amino acids. Germline loops: CDR1 LNHDA, CDR2 SQIVND (reference sequence). This CDR3 reads CASSKTGPGNNQPQHF. CDR3 DNA: TGTGCCAGTAGCAAGACAGGCCCTGGAAACAATCAGCCCCAGCATTTT.

This rearrangement joins TRBV7-6 to TRBJ2-6; D gene uncertain. This CDR3 is 14 amino acids long. CDR1 is SGHVS and CDR2 is FNYEAQ in the germline V gene. V gave up 1 base and J gave up 0 bases, with 1 base separating them. This CDR3 reads CASSLDSGANVLTF. DNA for the CDR3: TGTGCCAGCAGCTTAGACTCTGGGGCCAACGTCCTGACTTTC.

V is TRBV7-8 and J is TRBJ1-6; D remains ambiguous. Between the trimmed V and J ends, which lost 3 bases and 7 bases, there was a span of 16 bases. The CDR3 sequence is 16 residues long. Germline V gives CDR1 SGHVS, CDR2 FQNEAQ. The CDR3 coding sequence is TGTGCCAGCAGCTTGGACCCGGGCATCGACAATTCACCCCTCCACTTT. It specifies CASSLDPGIDNSPLHF.

V usage is TRBV27 and J usage is TRBJ2-7; 10 bases line up with TRBD2. The CDR3 runs 13 residues. Germline trimming cut 5 bases from V and 4 bases from J; bases unmatched to any gene: 2. Germline CDR1 is MNHEY and CDR2 is SMNVEV (reference sequence). CDR3 sequence (DNA): TGTGCCAGCAGTCATAGCGGGGGGTACGAGCAGTACTTC. Its protein is CASSHSGGYEQYF.

The J gene is TRBJ2-7, the V gene TRBV6-6; 8 bases line up with TRBD1. Germline V CDR1 and CDR2: MNHNY, SVGAGI (reference sequence). This CDR3 spans 12 amino acids. CDR3 region: CAGGRGRGEQYF. CDR3 DNA: TGTGCGGGCGGCAGGGGGCGCGGCGAGCAGTACTTC.

V gene TRBV5-1 combines with J gene TRBJ1-1; a possible D gene is TRBD1 (5 bases). CDR3 size: 14 residues. CDR1 and CDR2 (germline): SGHRS, YFSETQ. V was trimmed by 0 bases and J by 1 base, leaving 7 bases between them. CDR3 in DNA: TGCGCCAGCAGCTTGGGACAGACGAACACTGAAGCTTTCTTT. Its translation is CASSLGQTNTEAFF. Full variable domain (rest looked up from reference TRBV5-1 and TRBJ1-1): KAGVTQTPRYLIKTRGQQVTLSCSPISGHRSVSWYQQTPGQGLQFLFEYFSETQRNKGNFPGRFSGRQFSNSRSEMNVSTLELGDSALYLCASSLGQTNTEAFFGQGTRLTVV.

The rearrangement joins TRBV6-2 or TRBV6-3 to TRBJ1-2; D might be TRBD1 (6 bases). V was clipped by 2 bases and J by 7 bases, with 8 bases between them. CDR1 is MNHEY and CDR2 is SVGEGT in the germline V gene. CDR3 length equals 12 residues. The CDR3 loop reads CASSYGGLGYTF. The CDR3 DNA is TGTGCCAGCAGTTACGGGGGGCTTGGCTACACCTTC.

The chain combines TRBV7-9 with TRBJ1-1; D is ambiguous. Germline CDR1 is SEHNR and CDR2 is FQNEAQ (reference sequence). This CDR3 is built from 13 residues. Trimming cost V 3 bases and J 2 bases, with 7 bases left between them. The CDR3: CASSFDSNTEAFF. The CDR3 region has the DNA TGTGCCAGCAGCTTCGACTCAAACACTGAAGCTTTCTTT.